This paragraph covers one T cell receptor (beta chain) sequence. Its antigen is unknown. CDR1 is MNHEY and CDR2 is SMNVEV in the germline V gene (reference sequence). V dropped 4 bases and J dropped 6; count of bases not matched to a gene: 8. The CDR3 totals 14 residues. The deep-level immunoSEQ assay was used. Data came from immunoSEQ multiplex PCR; TCRdb stores just in-frame clones and leaves some out. The data contain around 600,000 clones, roughly 97% of them singletons. The data stem from a study of shared clonotypes between healthy human individuals. Background on the study: A donor's plate count was three for CD4 naive and three for CD4 memory; CD8 naive had two and CD8 memory one. Findings and caveats of the study: Memory subsets had estimated richness that was generally smaller than that of naive subsets.

V and J are TRBV27 and TRBJ2-7, with 8 bases lining up with TRBD2. This TCR derives from a woman younger than 45 in good health. The sample was naive CD4+ T cells sorted from blood. Subset of the sample: CD45RA+ positively selected. The CDR3 spells CASSSSGSRSEQYF. As DNA, the CDR3 is TGTGCCAGCAGTTCGAGCGGGAGTCGGAGCGAGCAGTACTTC.